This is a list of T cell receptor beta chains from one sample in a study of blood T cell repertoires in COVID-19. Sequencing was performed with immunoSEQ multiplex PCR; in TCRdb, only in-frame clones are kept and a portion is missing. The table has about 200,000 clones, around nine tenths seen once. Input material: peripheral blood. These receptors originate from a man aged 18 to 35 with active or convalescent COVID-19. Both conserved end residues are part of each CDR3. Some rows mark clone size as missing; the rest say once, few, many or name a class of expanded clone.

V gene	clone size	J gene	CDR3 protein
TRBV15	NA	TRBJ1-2	CATSRDKGYRVSGYTF
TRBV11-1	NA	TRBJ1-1	CASSSRGTEAFF
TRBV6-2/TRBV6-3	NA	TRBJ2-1	CASSYSGGGNYNEQFF
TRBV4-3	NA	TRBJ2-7	CASSQDPPGQDPSEQYF
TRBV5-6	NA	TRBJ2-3	CASSLRGSPDTQYF
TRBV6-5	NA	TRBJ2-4	CASSRDRGDIQYF
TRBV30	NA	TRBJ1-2	CAWTTDRDYGYTF
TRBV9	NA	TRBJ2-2	CASSLGGVLGGTGELFF
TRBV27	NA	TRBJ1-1	CASSPSNRGLESTEAFF
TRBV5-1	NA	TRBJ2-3	CASSLVLAGGQDTQYF
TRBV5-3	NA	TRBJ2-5	CARRGGRYSPQETQYF
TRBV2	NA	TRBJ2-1	CASKALAGEFEQFF
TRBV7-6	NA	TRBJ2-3	CASSLRSGVDTDTQYF
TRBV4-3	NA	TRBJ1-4	CASSQTGGREKLFF
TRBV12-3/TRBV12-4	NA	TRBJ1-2	CASSEDRLGGYTF
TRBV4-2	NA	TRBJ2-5	CASSQEYLAQETQYF
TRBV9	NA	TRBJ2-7	CASGPTSSSYEQYF
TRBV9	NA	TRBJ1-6	CASSALGQVDNSPLHF
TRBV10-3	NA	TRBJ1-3	CAISESSPLTGTGNTIYF
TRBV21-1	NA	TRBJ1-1	CASSQSCSMNTEAFF
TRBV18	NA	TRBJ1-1	CASSPLGGLGTEAFF
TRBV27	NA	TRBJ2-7	CASSKWDRGPKQYF
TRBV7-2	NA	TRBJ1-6	CASSLPQTGAGSPLHF
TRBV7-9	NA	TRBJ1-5	CASSQDTDQPQHF
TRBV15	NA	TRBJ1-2	CATSRDGGGLVGYTF
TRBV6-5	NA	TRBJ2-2	CASSPRLNTGELFF
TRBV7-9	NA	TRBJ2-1	CASSFRGSLYNEQFF
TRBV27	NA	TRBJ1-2	CASRSSGKAWGYTF
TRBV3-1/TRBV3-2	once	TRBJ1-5	CASSQGQSQHF
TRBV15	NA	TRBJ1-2	CATSGDRIGYTF
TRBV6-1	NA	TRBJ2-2	CASSEPAGGPGELFF
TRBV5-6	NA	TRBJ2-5	CASSIGGGPGETQYF
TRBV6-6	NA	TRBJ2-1	CASSYTGQVGQFF
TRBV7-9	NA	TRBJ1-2	CASSLGSVSGYGYTF
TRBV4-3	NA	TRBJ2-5	CASSIQGRETQYF
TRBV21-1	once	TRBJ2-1	CASSSWTLTYPDNEQFF
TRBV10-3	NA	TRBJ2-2	CAISDQTANTGELFF
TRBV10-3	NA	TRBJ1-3	CAISEQAGGKGNTIYF
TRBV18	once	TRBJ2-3	CASSPNQGFDTQYF
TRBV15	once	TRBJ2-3	CATSRDWTGGWRDTQYF
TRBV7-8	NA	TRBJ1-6	CASTSLGGNSPLHF
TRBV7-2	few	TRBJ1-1	CASSLARGTNTEAFF
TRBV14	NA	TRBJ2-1	CASSQFAGGQNNEQFF
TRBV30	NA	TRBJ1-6	CAWSVGLGGNSPLHF
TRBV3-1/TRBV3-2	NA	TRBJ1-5	CASSLGQGATGQPQHF
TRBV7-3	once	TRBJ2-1	CASSLQAGYNEQFF